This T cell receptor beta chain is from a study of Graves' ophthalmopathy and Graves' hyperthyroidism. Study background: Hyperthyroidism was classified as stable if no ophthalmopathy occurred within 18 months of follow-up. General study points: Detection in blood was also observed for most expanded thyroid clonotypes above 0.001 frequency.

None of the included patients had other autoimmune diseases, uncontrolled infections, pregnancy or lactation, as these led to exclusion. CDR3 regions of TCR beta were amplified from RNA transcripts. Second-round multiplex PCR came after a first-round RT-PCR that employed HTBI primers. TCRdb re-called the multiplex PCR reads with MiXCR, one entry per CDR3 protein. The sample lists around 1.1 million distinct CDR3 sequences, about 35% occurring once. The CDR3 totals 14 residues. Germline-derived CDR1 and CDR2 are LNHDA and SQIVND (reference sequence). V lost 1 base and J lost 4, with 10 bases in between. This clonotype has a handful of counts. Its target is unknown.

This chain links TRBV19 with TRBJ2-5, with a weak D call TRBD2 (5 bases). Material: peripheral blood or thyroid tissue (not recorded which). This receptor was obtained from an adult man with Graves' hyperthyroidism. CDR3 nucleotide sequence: TGTGCCAGTAGTATAGCTGCTAGCCCAGAGACCCAGTACTTC. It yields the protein CASSIAASPETQYF.